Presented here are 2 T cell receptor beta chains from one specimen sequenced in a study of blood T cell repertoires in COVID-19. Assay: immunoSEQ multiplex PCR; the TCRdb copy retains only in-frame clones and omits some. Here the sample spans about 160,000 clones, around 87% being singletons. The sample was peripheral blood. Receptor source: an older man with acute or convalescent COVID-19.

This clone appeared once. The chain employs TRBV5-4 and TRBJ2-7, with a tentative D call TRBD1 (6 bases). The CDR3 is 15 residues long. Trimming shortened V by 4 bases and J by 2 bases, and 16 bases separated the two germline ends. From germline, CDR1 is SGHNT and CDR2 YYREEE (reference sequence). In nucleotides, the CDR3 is TGTGCCAGCAGCCCGTCAGGGGACCGCACCTACGAGCAGTACTTC. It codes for CASSPSGDRTYEQYF.

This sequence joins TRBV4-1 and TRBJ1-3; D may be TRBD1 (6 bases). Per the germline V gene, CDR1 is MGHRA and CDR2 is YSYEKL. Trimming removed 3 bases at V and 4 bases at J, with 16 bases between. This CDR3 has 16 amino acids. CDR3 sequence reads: CASSQSTGTGGNTIYF. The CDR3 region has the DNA TGCGCCAGCAGCCAGTCTACAGGGACCGGAGGAAACACCATATATTTT.